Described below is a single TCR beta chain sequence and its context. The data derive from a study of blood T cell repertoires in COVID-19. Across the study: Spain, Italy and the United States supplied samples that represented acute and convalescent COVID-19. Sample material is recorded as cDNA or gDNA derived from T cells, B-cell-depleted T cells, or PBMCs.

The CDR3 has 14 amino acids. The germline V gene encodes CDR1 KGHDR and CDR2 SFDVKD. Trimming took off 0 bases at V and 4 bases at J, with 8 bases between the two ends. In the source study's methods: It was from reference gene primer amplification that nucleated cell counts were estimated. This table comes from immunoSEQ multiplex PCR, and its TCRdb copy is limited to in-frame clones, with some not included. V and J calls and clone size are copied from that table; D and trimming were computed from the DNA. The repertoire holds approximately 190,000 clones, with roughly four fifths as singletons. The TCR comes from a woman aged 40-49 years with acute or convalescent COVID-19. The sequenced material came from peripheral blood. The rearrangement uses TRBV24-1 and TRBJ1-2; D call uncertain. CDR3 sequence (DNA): TGTGCCACCAGTGATTTGCAATCGGGCTATGGCTACACCTTC. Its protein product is CATSDLQSGYGYTF.